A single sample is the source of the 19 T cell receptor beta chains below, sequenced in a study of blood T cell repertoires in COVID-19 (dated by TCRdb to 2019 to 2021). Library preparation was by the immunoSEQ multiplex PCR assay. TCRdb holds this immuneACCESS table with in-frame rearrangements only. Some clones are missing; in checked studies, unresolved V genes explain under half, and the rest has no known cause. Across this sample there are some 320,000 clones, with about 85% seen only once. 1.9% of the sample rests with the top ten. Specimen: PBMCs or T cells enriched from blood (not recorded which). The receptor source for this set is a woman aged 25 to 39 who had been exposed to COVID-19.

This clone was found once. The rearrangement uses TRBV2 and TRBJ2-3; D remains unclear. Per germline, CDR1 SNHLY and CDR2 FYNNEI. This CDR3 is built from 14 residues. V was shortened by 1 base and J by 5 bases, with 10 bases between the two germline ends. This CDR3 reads CASSEEVEEDTQYF. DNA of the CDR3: TGTGCCAGCAGTGAAGAGGTAGAGGAAGATACGCAGTATTTT. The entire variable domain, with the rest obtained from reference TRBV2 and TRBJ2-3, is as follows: EPEVTQTPSHQVTQMGQEVILRCVPISNHLYFYWYRQILGQKVEFLVSFYNNEISEKSEIFDDQFSVERPDGSNFTLKIRSTKLEDSAMYFCASSEEVEEDTQYFGPGTRLTVL.

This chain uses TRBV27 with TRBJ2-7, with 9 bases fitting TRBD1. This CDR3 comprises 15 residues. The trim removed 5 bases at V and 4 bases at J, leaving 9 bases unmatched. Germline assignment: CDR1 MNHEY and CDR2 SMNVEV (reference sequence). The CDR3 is CASSITGTGRYEQYF. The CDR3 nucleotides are TGTGCCAGCAGTATCACCGGGACAGGGAGGTACGAGCAGTACTTC.

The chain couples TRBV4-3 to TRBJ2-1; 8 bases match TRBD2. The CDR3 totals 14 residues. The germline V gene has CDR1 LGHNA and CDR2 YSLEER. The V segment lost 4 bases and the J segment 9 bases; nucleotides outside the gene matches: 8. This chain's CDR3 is CASSRGGGNAEQFF. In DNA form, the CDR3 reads TGCGCCAGCAGCCGGGGCGGGGGGAATGCTGAGCAGTTCTTC.

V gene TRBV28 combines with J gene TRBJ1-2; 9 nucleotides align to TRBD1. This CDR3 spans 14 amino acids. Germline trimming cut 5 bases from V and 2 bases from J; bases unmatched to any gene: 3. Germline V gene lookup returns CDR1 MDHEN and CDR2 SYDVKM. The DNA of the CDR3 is TGTGCCAGCAGTGCACAGGGGGCGAACTATGGCTACACCTTC. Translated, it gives CASSAQGANYGYTF.

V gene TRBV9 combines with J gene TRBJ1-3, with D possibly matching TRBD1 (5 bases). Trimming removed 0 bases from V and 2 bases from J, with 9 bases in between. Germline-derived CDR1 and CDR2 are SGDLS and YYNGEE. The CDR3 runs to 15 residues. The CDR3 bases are TGTGCCAGCAGCGTAGGGGGGGTGGCTGGAAACACCATATATTTT. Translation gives CASSVGGVAGNTIYF. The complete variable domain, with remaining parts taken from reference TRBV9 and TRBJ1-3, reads DSGVTQTPKHLITATGQRVTLRCSPRSGDLSVYWYQQSLDQGLQFLIQYYNGEERAKGNILERFSAQQFPDLHSELNLSSLELGDSALYFCASSVGGVAGNTIYFGEGSWLTVV.

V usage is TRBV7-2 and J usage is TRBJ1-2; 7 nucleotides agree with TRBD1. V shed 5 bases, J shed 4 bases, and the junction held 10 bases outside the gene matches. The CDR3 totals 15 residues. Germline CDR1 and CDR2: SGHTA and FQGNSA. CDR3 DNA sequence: TGTGCCAGCAGCGCCAATTCCGGGACAGCCTATGGCTACACCTTC. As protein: CASSANSGTAYGYTF.

The CDR3 is CASSRRGEGWTEAFF. The CDR3 DNA follows: TGTGCCAGCAGTCGGCGGGGGGAGGGTTGGACTGAAGCTTTCTTT. The gene calls are TRBV11-2 and TRBJ1-1; a possible D gene is TRBD1 (5 bases). Germline V lookup: CDR1 SGHAT, CDR2 FQNNGV. This CDR3 spans 15 amino acids. With 6 bases removed from V and 5 bases from J, the gap between germline ends came to 19 bases.

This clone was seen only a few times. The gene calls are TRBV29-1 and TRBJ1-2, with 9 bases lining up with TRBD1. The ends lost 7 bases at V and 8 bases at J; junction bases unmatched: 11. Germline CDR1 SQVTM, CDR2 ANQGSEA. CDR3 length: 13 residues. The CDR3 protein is CSARDRDIGGYTF. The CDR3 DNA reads TGCAGCGCCCGGGACAGGGACATCGGGGGCTACACCTTC. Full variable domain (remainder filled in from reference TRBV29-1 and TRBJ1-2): SAVISQKPSRDICQRGTSLTIQCQVDSQVTMMFWYRQQPGQSLTLIATANQGSEATYESGFVIDKFPISRPNLTFSTLTVSNMSPEDSSIYLCSARDRDIGGYTFGSGTRLTVV.

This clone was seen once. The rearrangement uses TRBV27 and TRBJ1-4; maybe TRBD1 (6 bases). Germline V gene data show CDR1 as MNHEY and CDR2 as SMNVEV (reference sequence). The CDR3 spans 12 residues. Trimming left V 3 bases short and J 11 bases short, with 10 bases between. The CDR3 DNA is TGTGCCAGCAGTTTTCAGGGGCAGAAACTGTTTTTT. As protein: CASSFQGQKLFF.

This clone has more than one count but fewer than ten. The CDR3 region has the DNA TGCGCCAGCAGCCAAGATGGCGAAGCGGGAATTGAAAACATTCAGTACTTC. Amino acid sequence: CASSQDGEAGIENIQYF. The genes are TRBV4-1 and TRBJ2-4, with TRBD2 matching 7 bases. V dropped 0 bases and J dropped 5; count of bases not matched to a gene: 10. CDR3 size: 17 residues. Germline CDR1 is MGHRA and CDR2 is YSYEKL.

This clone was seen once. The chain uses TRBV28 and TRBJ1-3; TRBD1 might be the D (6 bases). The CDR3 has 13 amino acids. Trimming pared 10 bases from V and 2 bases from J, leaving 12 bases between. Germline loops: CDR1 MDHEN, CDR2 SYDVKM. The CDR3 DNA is TGTGCCACCTTTAAGGGGGCTGGAAACACCATATATTTT. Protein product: CATFKGAGNTIYF.

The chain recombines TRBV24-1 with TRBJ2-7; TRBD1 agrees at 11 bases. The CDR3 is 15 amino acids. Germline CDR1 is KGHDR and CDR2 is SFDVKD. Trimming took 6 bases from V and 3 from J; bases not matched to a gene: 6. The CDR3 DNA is TGTGCCACCAGTTTCGGGACAGGGGGATACTACGAGCAGTACTTC. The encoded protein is CATSFGTGGYYEQYF.

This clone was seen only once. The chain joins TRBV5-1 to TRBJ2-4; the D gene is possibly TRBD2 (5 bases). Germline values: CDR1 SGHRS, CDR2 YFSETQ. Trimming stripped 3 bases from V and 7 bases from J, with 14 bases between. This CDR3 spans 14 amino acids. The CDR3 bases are TGCGCCAGCAGCTATGGAGAGGGCTCCAACATTCAGTACTTC. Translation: CASSYGEGSNIQYF.

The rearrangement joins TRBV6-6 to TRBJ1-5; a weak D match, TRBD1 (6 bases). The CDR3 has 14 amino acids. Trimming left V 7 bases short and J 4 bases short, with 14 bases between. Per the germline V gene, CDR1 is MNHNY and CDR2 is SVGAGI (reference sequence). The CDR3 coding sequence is TGTGCCAGCAAGAGAGCGGACAGAAATCAGCCCCAGCATTTT. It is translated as CASKRADRNQPQHF.

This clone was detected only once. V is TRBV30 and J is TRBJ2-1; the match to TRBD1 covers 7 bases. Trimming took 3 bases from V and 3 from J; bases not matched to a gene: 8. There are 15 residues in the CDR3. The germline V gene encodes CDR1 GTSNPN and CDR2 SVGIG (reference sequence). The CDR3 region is CAWSLGQTNYNEQFF. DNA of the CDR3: TGTGCCTGGAGCTTGGGACAGACTAACTACAATGAGCAGTTCTTC.

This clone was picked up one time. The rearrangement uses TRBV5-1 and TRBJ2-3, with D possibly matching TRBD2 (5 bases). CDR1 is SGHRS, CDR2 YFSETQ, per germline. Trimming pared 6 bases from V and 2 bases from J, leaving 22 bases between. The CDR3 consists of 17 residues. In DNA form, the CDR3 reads TGCGCCAGCACCCTTGGTTTCTGGACTTACGACACAGATACGCAGTATTTT. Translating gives CASTLGFWTYDTDTQYF. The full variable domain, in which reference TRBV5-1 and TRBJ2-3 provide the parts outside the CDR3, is KAGVTQTPRYLIKTRGQQVTLSCSPISGHRSVSWYQQTPGQGLQFLFEYFSETQRNKGNFPGRFSGRQFSNSRSEMNVSTLELGDSALYLCASTLGFWTYDTDTQYFGPGTRLTVL.

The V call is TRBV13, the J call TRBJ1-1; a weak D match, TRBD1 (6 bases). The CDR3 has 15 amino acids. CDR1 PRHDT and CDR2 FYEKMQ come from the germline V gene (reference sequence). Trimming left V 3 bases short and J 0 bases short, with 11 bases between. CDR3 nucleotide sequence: TGTGCCAGCAGCTTTTTTCAGGGGATGAACACTGAAGCTTTCTTT. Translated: CASSFFQGMNTEAFF.

The CDR3, as DNA: TGTGCCTGGAGTGTGCAGTACACCATATATTTT. It translates to CAWSVQYTIYF. V gene TRBV30 combines with J gene TRBJ1-3, with D unclear. The germline V gene has CDR1 GTSNPN and CDR2 SVGIG (reference sequence). CDR3 length: 11 residues. V lost 0 bases and J lost 8, with 5 bases in between.

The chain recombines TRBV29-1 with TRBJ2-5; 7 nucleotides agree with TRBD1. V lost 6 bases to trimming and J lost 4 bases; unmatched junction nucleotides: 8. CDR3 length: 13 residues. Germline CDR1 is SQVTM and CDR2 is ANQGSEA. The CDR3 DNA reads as TGCAGCGTACCTAGAGGGGGCAGAGAGACCCAGTACTTC. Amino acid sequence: CSVPRGGRETQYF.